The clone carrying this T cell receptor (beta chain) was detected a few times. What it binds is not known. This record belongs to a study of CD8 T cells in ankylosing spondylitis. Study-level points and caveats: A TCR beta motif of roughly eight highly homologous variants seemed to mark ankylosing spondylitis blood. Disease-linked clones reportedly concentrated significantly in matched ankylosing spondylitis synovial fluid.

TCRdb used MiXCR to reprocess the 5' RACE reads, holding one entry per CDR3 protein. This table holds around 140,000 distinct CDR3 sequences, 15% to 20% found once. This TCR was sampled from a male donor with ankylosing spondylitis. The source material was blood, either unsorted or a sorted T cell fraction (not recorded which).

CDR3 sequence reads: CASSPSSTRGQTQYF. The CDR3 DNA sequence: TGCGCCAGCAGCCCCAGTTCCACACGGGGCCAGACCCAGTACTTC. This chain uses TRBV5-1 with TRBJ2-5; possibly TRBD1 or TRBD2 for D (5 bases each). Germline CDR1 reads SGHRS; CDR2 reads YFSETQ. Trimming left V 4 bases short and J 6 bases short, with 19 bases between. This CDR3 is 15 amino acids long.